This record covers a single TCR beta chain. This sample is drawn from a study of Ad26.COV2.S vaccination and SARS-CoV-2 variants. Overall study: Participant was drawn from the COV1001 Ad26.COV2.S trial arm. Ad26.COV2.S given intramuscularly, once or twice 56 days apart.

CDR3 length: 16 residues. Per the germline V gene, CDR1 is MNHEY and CDR2 is SMNVEV (reference sequence). Losses at the gene ends were 6 bases for V and 1 base for J; bases not matched to a gene: 10. Indicated treatment: around 19 received Ad26.COV2.S at low or high dose, single or two shots; about 5 received placebo; per-sample allocation not given. Day 63 after the first vaccine or placebo injection was the time point for sampling. Boston hosted the donor, who was an adult aged 18-55 years. Wuhan-strain spike was delivered by a replication-incompetent Ad26 vector. Here immunoSEQ multiplex PCR was the method, and the copy in TCRdb shows in-frame clones only, minus some. The sample shows about 680,000 clones, more than 70% of them seen only once.

The chain couples TRBV27 to TRBJ1-1; TRBD1 agrees at 8 bases. This clonotype was obtained from a person aged 18-65 years who received the Ad26.COV2.S COVID-19 vaccine or a placebo. This sample comprised peripheral blood, obtained in a trial of Ad26.COV2.S vaccine versus placebo. The CDR3 reads CASSKRTGSGNTEAFF. The CDR3 bases are TGTGCCAGCAGCAAACGGACAGGGTCGGGGAACACTGAAGCTTTCTTT.